One sample yielded the 23 T cell receptor beta chains listed below, sequenced in a study of shared clonotypes between healthy human individuals. Only CD45RO-negative cells positively selected for CCR7 counted as naive CD8 cells, so terminally differentiated effector memory CD45RA+ cells were excluded. The data were produced by immunoSEQ multiplex PCR, yet TCRdb's version contains in-frame clones alone and is incomplete. The sample shows roughly 850,000 clones, 90% to 98% of them seen only once. The sample consisted of naive CD8+ T cells sorted from blood. The receptors stem from a man between 25 and 39 years old in good health.

This clone is a singleton in its sample. The V and J genes are TRBV27 and TRBJ2-3; no reliable D call. Trimming stripped 6 bases from V and 2 bases from J, with 12 bases between. The CDR3 extends over 14 amino acids. Germline V gene sequence: CDR1 MNHEY, CDR2 SMNVEV (reference sequence). The DNA for the CDR3 is TGTGCCAGCAGATACGAGCAACCCACAGATACGCAGTATTTT. Its translation: CASRYEQPTDTQYF.

The chain links TRBV6-1 to TRBJ2-7; no definite D call. Germline loops: CDR1 MNHNS, CDR2 SASEGT. The CDR3 has 13 amino acids. Trimming removed 7 bases from V and 2 bases from J, with 12 bases in between. Written as DNA, the CDR3 is TGTGCCAGCAATGCGGAAAAAGCCTACGAGCAGTACTTC. Protein sequence: CASNAEKAYEQYF.

The genes are TRBV10-3 and TRBJ2-3, with 11 bases aligning to TRBD2. This CDR3 has 18 amino acids. CDR1 is ENHRY, CDR2 SYGVKD, per germline. V trimming: 6 bases; J trimming: 6 bases; junction bases outside the gene matches: 17. CDR3 DNA: TGTGCCATCAGATCACCCCGACTAGCGGGAAGTTCAGCCGATACGCAGTATTTT. Translating gives CAIRSPRLAGSSADTQYF.

The sample holds a few counts of this clone. This chain joins TRBV7-9 and TRBJ2-5; D might be TRBD2 (7 bases). CDR3 length: 16 residues. Trimming shortened V by 5 bases and J by 1 base, and 17 bases separated the two germline ends. Germline values: CDR1 SEHNR, CDR2 FQNEAQ (reference sequence). In DNA, the CDR3 is TGTGCCAGCAGCGAACGGGGGGCCCGCTCCCAAGAGACCCAGTACTTC. Translated, it gives CASSERGARSQETQYF.

The rearrangement links TRBV5-1 to TRBJ2-5; D unclear. CDR1 is SGHRS and CDR2 is YFSETQ in the germline V gene. The length of the CDR3 is 13 residues. V lost 0 bases, J lost 4 bases, and 7 bases lay in between. The CDR3, as DNA: TGCGCCAGCAGCTTGGAACTACTAGAGACCCAGTACTTC. Protein product: CASSLELLETQYF.

The rearrangement links TRBV9 to TRBJ2-7; weak D call: TRBD2 (5 bases). The CDR3 has 14 amino acids. CDR1 SGDLS and CDR2 YYNGEE come from the germline V gene. Trimming pared 3 bases from V and 2 bases from J, leaving 12 bases between. Written as DNA, the CDR3 is TGTGCCAGCAGCGCCGGCCAGAGGGCCTACGAGCAGTACTTC. Its translation is CASSAGQRAYEQYF.

This clone has a single count. The gene calls are TRBV5-6 and TRBJ2-7; D may be TRBD1 or TRBD2 (6 bases each). The CDR3 length is 14 residues. Trimming stripped 3 bases from V and 0 bases from J, with 10 bases between. Germline V lookup: CDR1 SGHDT, CDR2 YYEEEE. For the CDR3, the DNA is TGTGCCAGCAGCTCGGGGGCCTCCTCCTACGAGCAGTACTTC. This translates into CASSSGASSYEQYF.

This clone showed up just once. The V and J genes are TRBV7-2 and TRBJ1-1; no clear D gene. CDR1 is SGHTA, CDR2 FQGNSA, per germline. The CDR3 totals 14 residues. Trimming left V 5 bases short and J 0 bases short, with 10 bases between. The DNA of the CDR3 is TGTGCCAGCAGCCCGCAGGTTATGAACACTGAAGCTTTCTTT. It yields the protein CASSPQVMNTEAFF. The entire variable domain, with the rest obtained from reference TRBV7-2 and TRBJ1-1, is as follows: GAGVSQSPSNKVTEKGKDVELRCDPISGHTALYWYRQSLGQGLEFLIYFQGNSAPDKSGLPSDRFSAERTGGSVSTLTIQRTQQEDSAVYLCASSPQVMNTEAFFGQGTRLTVV.

The gene calls are TRBV10-2 and TRBJ2-7; D perhaps matches TRBD1 (6 bases). The CDR3 is 14 residues long. The germline V and J ends were trimmed by 6 bases and 4 bases, with 16 bases remaining between them. Looked up from germline, CDR1 is WSHSY and CDR2 is SAAADI. The CDR3 loop is CASSPKGHGYEQYF. CDR3 DNA: TGCGCCAGCAGCCCCAAGGGACACGGTTACGAGCAGTACTTC.

V is TRBV29-1 and J is TRBJ2-1, with 9 bases that match TRBD2. This CDR3 has 15 amino acids. In germline, CDR1 is SQVTM, CDR2 ANQGSEA. The V gene end was trimmed by 5 bases and the J gene end by 4 bases; junction bases not matched to a gene: 9. In DNA, the CDR3 is TGCAGCGTTTCACGGGCTAGCGGGATATACAATGAGCAGTTCTTC. This codes for CSVSRASGIYNEQFF.

This chain joins TRBV7-9 and TRBJ2-1; 14 positions agree with TRBD2. The CDR3 sequence is 17 residues long. Germline V lookup: CDR1 SEHNR, CDR2 FQNEAQ (reference sequence). Germline trimming cut 5 bases from V and 9 bases from J; bases unmatched to any gene: 12. The DNA of the CDR3 is TGTGCCAGCAGCGCCGCCGGGACTAGCGGGAGTTATATTGAGCAGTTCTTC. Amino acids: CASSAAGTSGSYIEQFF.

The CDR3 here is CASSGMNTEAFF. In DNA, the CDR3 is TGTGCCAGCAGTGGGATGAACACTGAAGCTTTCTTT. The J gene is TRBJ1-1, the V gene TRBV7-8; D ambiguous. The CDR3 sequence is 12 residues long. Trimming pared 6 bases from V and 0 bases from J, leaving 5 bases between. Germline V gene data show CDR1 as SGHVS and CDR2 as FQNEAQ.

The chain uses TRBV6-1 and TRBJ2-7; D is possibly TRBD1 (5 bases). The CDR3 runs 15 residues. Germline CDR1 and CDR2: MNHNS and SASEGT. The V and J ends lost 2 bases and 5 bases respectively, with 16 bases between them. Written as DNA, the CDR3 is TGTGCCAGCAGTGAATCCGGCAGGGTTATCGACGAGCAGTACTTC. It is translated as CASSESGRVIDEQYF.

This sequence joins TRBV10-3 and TRBJ2-1; either TRBD1 or TRBD2 may fit D (5 bases each). The CDR3 length is 17 residues. V was pared by 3 bases and J by 10 bases, with 25 bases between. The germline gives CDR1 ENHRY, CDR2 SYGVKD. CDR3 coding DNA: TGTGCCATCAGTGACCCACTTCGAGGGGTGATTCCAGGGGAGCAGTTCTTC. Protein sequence: CAISDPLRGVIPGEQFF.

The V gene is TRBV5-1, the J gene TRBJ1-4, with 7 bases lining up with TRBD1. The germline CDR1 and CDR2 sequences are SGHRS and YFSETQ. Trimming cost V 3 bases and J 3 bases; bases outside gene matches: 5. CDR3 length: 15 amino acids. The CDR3: CASSSSGGSNEKLFF. In DNA, the CDR3 is TGCGCCAGCAGCTCATCAGGGGGGTCTAATGAAAAACTGTTTTTT.

The genes are TRBV6-6 and TRBJ1-5, with 8 positions matching TRBD1. This CDR3 is built from 14 residues. Trimming took 8 bases from V and 2 from J; bases not matched to a gene: 5. Germline V CDR1 and CDR2: MNHNY, SVGAGI (reference sequence). CDR3 nucleotides: TGTGCCAGCGGAGACAGGGGTGGCAATCAGCCCCAGCATTTT. Protein product: CASGDRGGNQPQHF.

This rearrangement joins TRBV29-1 to TRBJ2-7; 7 positions match TRBD1. J was trimmed by 3 bases and V by 3 bases; bases with no gene match: 8. Germline assignment: CDR1 SQVTM and CDR2 ANQGSEA. The CDR3 totals 14 residues. The CDR3 coding sequence is TGCAGCGTTGAGCGACAGGGTCAAAACTACGAGCAGTACTTC. It encodes CSVERQGQNYEQYF.

The rearrangement joins TRBV27 to TRBJ1-5; D gene uncertain. Trimming pared 1 base from V and 6 bases from J, leaving 13 bases between. Germline V lookup: CDR1 MNHEY, CDR2 SMNVEV (reference sequence). This CDR3 has 15 residues. CDR3 DNA: TGTGCCAGCAGTTTATACCCCTCGGCGCCTCAGCCCCAGCATTTT. It specifies CASSLYPSAPQPQHF.

The V gene is TRBV29-1, the J gene TRBJ2-1, with 7 bases lining up with TRBD1. The CDR3 loop spans 14 amino acids. The germline V gene has CDR1 SQVTM and CDR2 ANQGSEA. The junction had 13 bases not matched to a gene; V was cut back by 8 bases and J by 6 bases. DNA of the CDR3: TGCAGCTCCGATGCCGGGACAGTGTCCAATGAGCAGTTCTTC. This translates into CSSDAGTVSNEQFF.

The chain carries TRBV27 and TRBJ1-5; D is undetermined. The V and J ends lost 5 bases and 3 bases respectively, with 11 bases between them. This CDR3 has 14 residues. Germline V gene lookup returns CDR1 MNHEY and CDR2 SMNVEV (reference sequence). This chain's CDR3 is CASSINRANQPQHF. The CDR3 DNA reads as TGTGCCAGCAGTATAAACAGAGCCAATCAGCCCCAGCATTTT.

The chain uses TRBV7-9 and TRBJ1-1; 7 nucleotides line up with TRBD1. V dropped 3 bases and J dropped 8; count of bases not matched to a gene: 3. This CDR3 comprises 12 residues. CDR1 SEHNR and CDR2 FQNEAQ come from the germline V gene (reference sequence). The CDR3 DNA reads as TGTGCCAGCAGCTTCTCGGGACAGGAAGCTTTCTTT. This gives the protein CASSFSGQEAFF. The complete variable domain, with remaining parts taken from reference TRBV7-9 and TRBJ1-1, reads DTGVSQNPRHKITKRGQNVTFRCDPISEHNRLYWYRQTLGQGPEFLTYFQNEAQLEKSRLLSDRFSAERPKGSFSTLEIQRTEQGDSAMYLCASSFSGQEAFFGQGTRLTVV.

The CDR3 DNA reads as TGTGCCAGCAGTTTGCGAAGCGGCAGGGAGCTGTTTTTT. It specifies CASSLRSGRELFF. The chain is built from TRBV27 and TRBJ2-2, with a possible D match to TRBD2 (5 bases). CDR1 is MNHEY and CDR2 is SMNVEV in the germline V gene (reference sequence). This CDR3 has 13 amino acids. V lost 3 bases and J lost 9, with 11 bases in between.

This clone appeared once. CDR3 amino acids: CASSQERRLDNTGELFF. CDR3 in DNA: TGCGCCAGCAGCCAAGAGAGAAGACTAGACAACACCGGGGAGCTGTTTTTT. The chain recombines TRBV4-1 with TRBJ2-2; a weak D match, TRBD2 (6 bases). Trimming pared 0 bases from V and 2 bases from J, leaving 13 bases between. This CDR3 comprises 17 residues. The germline V gene encodes CDR1 MGHRA and CDR2 YSYEKL.